In this sample, the clone carrying this T cell receptor (beta chain) turned up a few times. Its antigen is not identified. TCRdb's table, derived via immunoSEQ multiplex PCR, lists solely in-frame clones and lacks some. Of roughly 41,000 clones listed, about 84% are singletons. CDR1 and CDR2 (germline): GTSNPN, SVGIG (reference sequence). With 3 bases removed from V and 5 bases from J, the gap between germline ends came to 16 bases. This CDR3 has 14 amino acids. The entry originates in a study of lymphopenia after photon versus proton radiotherapy. Findings and caveats of the study: Photon-treated patients lost naive T cells and TCR diversity; proton-treated stayed stable.

The sequences come from peripheral blood, collected from a patient treated with photon-based radiotherapy. The chain combines TRBV30 with TRBJ1-1; maybe TRBD1 (5 bases). The receptor comes from a man in his fifties with gastric cancer. The CDR3 nucleotides are TGTGCCTGGAGCAGAGACAGACCGAAGACTGAAGCTTTCTTT. This gives the protein CAWSRDRPKTEAFF. Using reference TRBV30 and TRBJ1-1 for the parts outside the CDR3, the full variable domain is SQTIHQWPATLVQPVGSPLSLECTVEGTSNPNLYWYRQAAGRGLQLLFYSVGIGQISSEVPQNLSASRPQDRQFILSSKKLLLSDSGFYLCAWSRDRPKTEAFFGQGTRLTVV.